The entry below gives a single TCR beta chain sequence along with its context. Germline CDR1 is MNHNS and CDR2 is SASEGT. This CDR3 comprises 17 residues. The V gene end was trimmed by 3 bases and the J gene end by 8 bases; junction bases not matched to a gene: 8. Here immunoSEQ multiplex PCR was the method, and the copy in TCRdb shows in-frame clones only, minus some. Altogether approximately 60,000 clones are present, under 80% being singletons, with the ten largest covering more than 5%. The data stem from a study of blood T cell repertoires in COVID-19. The clonotype originates from a human donor in a cohort sampled during active COVID-19. Sequenced input: peripheral blood. The chain is built from TRBV6-1 and TRBJ2-1; 15 bases are shared with TRBD2. CDR3 nucleotides: TGTGCCAGCAGTGACGGACTAGCGGGGGGGCTAGGGGATGAGCAGTTCTTC. The encoded protein is CASSDGLAGGLGDEQFF.